The 7 T cell receptor beta chains presented below share a single source sample, sequenced in a study of blood T cell repertoires in COVID-19. Clones were read by immunoSEQ multiplex PCR, and TCRdb kept only the in-frame ones, dropping some. Among under 110,000 clones listed, around 84% were seen once. Source material: peripheral blood. The receptors derive from a woman aged 70 to 79 with active or convalescent COVID-19.

Here the CDR3 reads CSASDSAGGSYEQYF. In DNA, the CDR3 is TGCAGTGCTAGTGACTCGGCGGGAGGATCTTACGAGCAGTACTTC. V is TRBV20-1 and J is TRBJ2-7; TRBD2 matches at 8 bases. The CDR3 consists of 15 residues. V lost 3 bases, J lost 4 bases, and 11 bases stayed unmatched. Germline V gene lookup returns CDR1 DFQATT and CDR2 SNEGSKA (reference sequence).

This rearrangement joins TRBV23-1 to TRBJ2-1; 12 bases line up with TRBD2. TRBV23-1 is marked as an open reading frame, function uncertain. The CDR3 consists of 15 residues. V lost 4 bases to trimming and J lost 10 bases; unmatched junction nucleotides: 8. Written as DNA, the CDR3 is TGCGCCAGCAGTCGGGAACTAGCGGGAGGTATAGAGCAGTTCTTC. As protein: CASSRELAGGIEQFF.

This chain joins TRBV6-2 or TRBV6-3 and TRBJ2-7; TRBD1 aligns across 9 bases. Unmatched junction bases numbered 6, after V lost 6 bases and J lost 6 bases. This CDR3 has 13 amino acids. CDR1 is MNHEY, CDR2 SVGEGT, per germline. CDR3: CASSLQGAIEQYF. The CDR3 region has the DNA TGTGCCAGCAGCTTACAGGGGGCGATCGAGCAGTACTTC.

The V call is TRBV19, the J call TRBJ1-1; D call uncertain. This CDR3 is built from 16 residues. V dropped 5 bases and J dropped 3 bases, with 19 bases sitting between them. Germline lookup yields CDR1 LNHDA and CDR2 SQIVND (reference sequence). The CDR3 protein is CASSSSRSLTYTEAFF. The CDR3 DNA follows: TGTGCCAGTAGTTCCTCGCGGTCTCTGACCTACACTGAAGCTTTCTTT.

V usage is TRBV24-1 and J usage is TRBJ2-3; TRBD2 might be the D (5 bases). The CDR3 sequence is 16 residues long. Germline loops: CDR1 KGHDR, CDR2 SFDVKD. V was cut by 0 bases and J by 5 bases, with 14 bases left in between. The CDR3 is CATSDLPQRTGDTQYF. The CDR3 region has the DNA TGTGCCACCAGTGATTTGCCCCAACGGACTGGAGATACGCAGTATTTT.

The chain links TRBV18 to TRBJ2-7; a weak D match, TRBD1 (5 bases). There are 14 residues in the CDR3. Per the germline V gene, CDR1 is KGHSH and CDR2 is LQKENI. The V end was cut by 8 bases, the J end by 0 bases, with 14 bases between. The CDR3 here is CASQYDSYSYEQYF. In nucleotides, the CDR3 is TGTGCCAGCCAATACGACAGCTACTCCTACGAGCAGTACTTC. The full variable domain, rest sourced from reference TRBV18 and TRBJ2-7, is NAGVMQNPRHLVRRRGQEARLRCSPMKGHSHVYWYRQLPEEGLKFMVYLQKENIIDESGMPKERFSAEFPKEGPSILRIQQVVRGDSAAYFCASQYDSYSYEQYFGPGTRLTVT.

The genes are TRBV7-6 and TRBJ2-2, with D perhaps TRBD2 (7 bases). The CDR3 consists of 17 residues. The ends were cut back, 7 bases at V and 1 base at J, with 19 bases in the middle. Germline V gene lookup returns CDR1 SGHVS and CDR2 FNYEAQ. The CDR3, as DNA: TGTGCCAGCACCAAGTCTGGCGGGGGCGAGAACACCGGGGAGCTGTTTTTT. It codes for CASTKSGGGENTGELFF.